This T cell receptor (beta chain) stems from a study of blood T cell repertoires in COVID-19. In the study overall: The United States, Italy and Spain provided the acute and convalescent COVID-19 samples. Nucleic acid was either cDNA or gDNA, and it came from T cells, B-cell-depleted T cells, or PBMCs.

Produced via immunoSEQ multiplex PCR; TCRdb's table is partial and in-frame only. This table has about 190,000 clones, around 79% appearing once. Trimming stripped 3 bases from V and 0 bases from J, with 7 bases between. CDR3 length: 13 amino acids. The germline V gene encodes CDR1 SQVTM and CDR2 ANQGSEA. Sequencing input: peripheral blood. The TCR originated in a woman between 45 and 60 years old with acute or convalescent COVID-19. The chain links TRBV29-1 to TRBJ2-3; no clear D gene. CDR3 sequence: CSVDKASTDTQYF. DNA of the CDR3: TGCAGCGTTGATAAAGCTAGCACAGATACGCAGTATTTT.